Listed here are 26 T cell receptor beta chains from one sample, sequenced in a study of T cell repertoires in cytomegalovirus infection. These receptors have no identified antigens. TCRdb reprocessed the reads with MiXCR, giving one entry per CDR3 protein. The sample holds about 160,000 distinct CDR3 sequences, 20% to 25% seen once. Here the sequenced sample was CD8+ T cells from cultured PBMCs, taken from culture after CMV antigen stimulation. Source of these receptors: a human donor in good health (CMV status not recorded). Some clones in this sample may be carry-over from other donors' samples.

The chain joins TRBV20-1 to TRBJ1-2; D not certain. The CDR3 length is 15 residues. Germline-derived CDR1 and CDR2 are DFQATT and SNEGSKA (reference sequence). The V end lost 3 bases, the J end lost 4 bases, and 18 bases lay between the germline ends. CDR3 nucleotides: TGCAGTGCTAGCTCTGGTGTCCACCTCATCTATGGCTACACCTTC. Translated: CSASSGVHLIYGYTF.

This clonotype has just a few counts. The chain employs TRBV6-6 and TRBJ1-1; tentative D call: TRBD1 (5 bases). The CDR3 consists of 15 residues. The germline V gene has CDR1 MNHNY and CDR2 SVGAGI (reference sequence). V was clipped by 7 bases and J by 1 base, with 16 bases between them. The CDR3 region is CASTLGGRANTEAFF. The DNA of the CDR3 is TGTGCCAGCACCCTCGGTGGCAGGGCGAACACTGAAGCTTTCTTT.

The genes are TRBV12-3 or TRBV12-4 and TRBJ2-1; D unresolved. Between the trimmed V and J ends, which lost 2 bases and 8 bases, there was a span of 10 bases. CDR3 length equals 13 residues. Here the CDR3 DNA reads TGTGCCAGCAGTTTATTTCCAGTGGATGAGCAGTTCTTC. Its translation is CASSLFPVDEQFF.

This chain links TRBV28 with TRBJ2-5; D is possibly TRBD1 (6 bases). The CDR3 loop spans 13 amino acids. Germline values: CDR1 MDHEN, CDR2 SYDVKM. Trimming pared 5 bases from V and 2 bases from J, leaving 9 bases between. CDR3 residues: CASSTTGQETQYF. The CDR3 region has the DNA TGTGCCAGCAGTACCACAGGGCAAGAGACCCAGTACTTC.

This clonotype was seen only a few times. The chain links TRBV7-2 to TRBJ1-1; perhaps TRBD1 as D (5 bases). The CDR3 loop spans 15 amino acids. Trimming removed 1 base from V and 4 bases from J, with 13 bases in between. Germline loops: CDR1 SGHTA, CDR2 FQGNSA. In nucleotides, the CDR3 is TGTGCCAGCAGCTTAGGGGGCTTTTGGCGCACTGAAGCTTTCTTT. This encodes CASSLGGFWRTEAFF.

The V call is TRBV7-2, the J call TRBJ2-2; D uncertain. The CDR3 extends over 15 amino acids. V lost 0 bases and J 7 bases, leaving 12 bases between the germline ends. Germline V gene data show CDR1 as SGHTA and CDR2 as FQGNSA. The CDR3 sequence: CASSLAGARGGELFF. The DNA of the CDR3 is TGTGCCAGCAGCTTAGCGGGCGCGCGAGGCGGGGAGCTGTTTTTT.

This clonotype was seen only a few times. The chain employs TRBV7-8 and TRBJ1-1; 7 bases map to TRBD1. J gave up 0 bases and V 4 bases, and 5 bases lay outside the gene matches. Germline V CDR1 and CDR2: SGHVS, FQNEAQ. This CDR3 comprises 15 residues. CDR3 sequence: CASSYRDSMNTEAFF. The CDR3 bases are TGTGCCAGCAGCTATAGGGACAGTATGAACACTGAAGCTTTCTTT.

This sequence joins TRBV7-2 and TRBJ2-3; 8 positions agree with TRBD2. CDR3 length: 16 residues. Germline V gene lookup returns CDR1 SGHTA and CDR2 FQGNSA. Trimming cost V 6 bases and J 1 base; bases outside gene matches: 9. CDR3 DNA sequence: TGTGCCAGCAGACTACGGGCGGGAGGTGGCACAGATACGCAGTATTTT. This translates into CASRLRAGGGTDTQYF.

J is TRBJ1-2 and V is TRBV7-6, with D unresolved. In germline, CDR1 is SGHVS, CDR2 FNYEAQ. Trimming shortened V by 0 bases and J by 5 bases, and 10 bases separated the two germline ends. The CDR3 extends over 14 amino acids. CDR3 residues: CASSLAMTGYGYTF. CDR3 sequence (DNA): TGTGCCAGCAGCTTAGCGATGACCGGTTATGGCTACACCTTC.

The chain couples TRBV7-2 to TRBJ1-3; D may be TRBD1 (6 bases). The CDR3 extends over 13 amino acids. CDR1 and CDR2 from the germline V gene are SGHTA and FQGNSA. V lost 4 bases to trimming and J lost 12 bases, with 16 bases between them. CDR3 bases: TGTGCCAGCAGCTCGGATATCAGGGGTATCATATATTTT. Residues: CASSSDIRGIIYF. The entire variable domain, with the rest obtained from reference TRBV7-2 and TRBJ1-3, is as follows: GAGVSQSPSNKVTEKGKDVELRCDPISGHTALYWYRQSLGQGLEFLIYFQGNSAPDKSGLPSDRFSAERTGGSVSTLTIQRTQQEDSAVYLCASSSDIRGIIYFGEGSWLTVV.

The J gene is TRBJ2-1, the V gene TRBV12-3 or TRBV12-4, with D hard to call. The CDR3 is 10 amino acids. V lost 6 bases, J lost 7 bases, and 4 bases lay in between. The CDR3 coding sequence is TGTGCCAGCAGGGAGAATGAGCAGTTCTTC. This gives the protein CASRENEQFF.

V usage is TRBV7-2 and J usage is TRBJ1-2; tentatively, D is TRBD1 (5 bases). The V end was cut by 4 bases, the J end by 1 base, with 16 bases between. Germline CDR1 SGHTA, CDR2 FQGNSA. The CDR3 has 16 amino acids. The CDR3, as DNA: TGTGCCAGCAGCTCACAACCGGGACGGGTTAACTATGGCTACACCTTC. It encodes CASSSQPGRVNYGYTF.

The V gene is TRBV14, the J gene TRBJ1-4, with TRBD1 matching 7 bases. The trim removed 0 bases at V and 7 bases at J, leaving 8 bases unmatched. Germline V gene sequence: CDR1 SGHDN, CDR2 FVKESK. The CDR3 spans 16 residues. The CDR3 sequence is CASSQDRGDRIEKLFF. In DNA, the CDR3 is TGTGCCAGCAGCCAAGATCGGGGGGACAGAATTGAAAAACTGTTTTTT.

The gene calls are TRBV5-6 and TRBJ1-5, with a weak D call TRBD1 (6 bases). This CDR3 comprises 14 residues. Germline loops: CDR1 SGHDT, CDR2 YYEEEE. V dropped 2 bases and J dropped 4 bases, with 10 bases sitting between them. DNA of the CDR3: TGTGCCAGCAGCTTAGTTACAGGGAATCAGCCCCAGCATTTT. Protein: CASSLVTGNQPQHF.

This clonotype turned up a few times. The V gene is TRBV27, the J gene TRBJ2-1; D is uncertain. The V gene lost 5 bases and the J gene lost 6 bases, with 23 bases spanning the gap. In germline, CDR1 is MNHEY, CDR2 SMNVEV (reference sequence). This CDR3 has 17 amino acids. The CDR3 region is CASSLTQGPPLGNEQFF. The CDR3 DNA is TGTGCCAGCAGTCTGACCCAAGGGCCACCCCTTGGCAATGAGCAGTTCTTC.

V and J are TRBV6-1 and TRBJ2-5, with TRBD1 as a possible D gene (5 bases). There are 15 residues in the CDR3. The V end was cut by 1 base, the J end by 1 base, with 10 bases between. The V gene's germline CDR1 is MNHNS and CDR2 SASEGT. CDR3 loop: CASSEDSGSQETQYF. The CDR3 region has the DNA TGTGCCAGCAGTGAAGACTCAGGGTCCCAAGAGACCCAGTACTTC.

This clonotype has just a few counts. This chain joins TRBV7-2 and TRBJ1-1, with a possible D match to TRBD1 (6 bases). Trimming removed 2 bases at V and 0 bases at J, with 16 bases between. Germline assignment: CDR1 SGHTA and CDR2 FQGNSA. The CDR3 is 17 amino acids. DNA for the CDR3: TGTGCCAGCAGCTTAAGGGGGGGACCCCTCATGAACACTGAAGCTTTCTTT. Its translation is CASSLRGGPLMNTEAFF.

The V gene is TRBV27, the J gene TRBJ1-5; D call uncertain. CDR3 length equals 14 residues. CDR1 and CDR2 from the germline V gene are MNHEY and SMNVEV (reference sequence). V was pared by 0 bases and J by 3 bases, with 6 bases between. The CDR3 is CASSLSRYNQPQHF. CDR3 DNA: TGTGCCAGCAGTTTATCCCGGTACAATCAGCCCCAGCATTTT.

J is TRBJ1-2 and V is TRBV10-2, with D possibly TRBD1 on 5 matching bases. The germline gives CDR1 WSHSY, CDR2 SAAADI. V was trimmed by 4 bases and J by 8 bases, leaving 14 bases between them. The CDR3 has 13 amino acids. CDR3 region: CASSVRGSWGYTF. CDR3 nucleotide sequence: TGCGCCAGCAGTGTTAGGGGATCGTGGGGCTACACCTTC.

The chain employs TRBV7-8 and TRBJ2-2; D possibly corresponds to TRBD2 (5 bases). The CDR3 is made up of 15 amino acids. V was trimmed by 4 bases and J by 0 bases, leaving 9 bases between them. Looked up from germline, CDR1 is SGHVS and CDR2 is FQNEAQ. CDR3 in DNA: TGTGCCAGCAGCTCCCTCGGGGCGAACACCGGGGAGCTGTTTTTT. This translates into CASSSLGANTGELFF.

This chain connects TRBV7-2 to TRBJ2-1, with TRBD2 matching 7 bases. CDR3 length equals 14 residues. Germline V CDR1 and CDR2: SGHTA, FQGNSA. V shed 5 bases, J shed 6 bases, and the junction held 7 bases outside the gene matches. The CDR3 region is CASSRGDFGNEQFF. The CDR3 nucleotides are TGTGCCAGCAGCCGGGGGGATTTCGGCAATGAGCAGTTCTTC.

This clonotype has more than one count but fewer than ten. This chain uses TRBV6-6 with TRBJ1-5; the D gene is possibly TRBD1 (6 bases). Trimming pared 6 bases from V and 0 bases from J, leaving 21 bases between. The CDR3 spans 18 residues. Germline lookup yields CDR1 MNHNY and CDR2 SVGAGI (reference sequence). CDR3 nucleotides: TGTGCCAGCAGAGCAGCCCGGACAGCCCCATATAGCAATCAGCCCCAGCATTTT. Encoded protein: CASRAARTAPYSNQPQHF.

This clonotype was seen only a few times. The gene calls are TRBV9 and TRBJ2-3; 10 bases fit TRBD2. The J segment lost 2 bases and the V segment lost 5 bases, leaving 5 bases of the junction unmatched. This CDR3 spans 15 amino acids. Germline CDR1 SGDLS, CDR2 YYNGEE. In nucleotides, the CDR3 is TGTGCCAGCAGTCTTAGCGGGGGGCTCACAGATACGCAGTATTTT. Translation gives CASSLSGGLTDTQYF.

This clonotype was found a few times. V usage is TRBV28 and J usage is TRBJ2-4; D is uncertain. V dropped 8 bases and J dropped 0 bases, with 14 bases sitting between them. Per the germline V gene, CDR1 is MDHEN and CDR2 is SYDVKM. CDR3 length equals 15 residues. The DNA for the CDR3 is TGTGCCAGCCGCTCAAGGGCTCTAGCCAAAAACATTCAGTACTTC. Protein sequence: CASRSRALAKNIQYF.

This clonotype was seen only a few times. The chain couples TRBV30 to TRBJ1-1; no firm D call. Germline CDR1 and CDR2: GTSNPN and SVGIG (reference sequence). V was pared by 0 bases and J by 5 bases, with 22 bases between. The CDR3 runs 17 residues. The CDR3 region has the DNA TGTGCCTGGAGTGTAGGAGCAGGCCTGGAAATAGGAACTGAAGCTTTCTTT. This gives the protein CAWSVGAGLEIGTEAFF.

The V call is TRBV5-6, the J call TRBJ2-3; TRBD1 aligns across 9 bases. This CDR3 has 14 residues. Trimming at V came to 4 bases and at J to 4 bases, leaving 4 bases not matched to a gene. CDR1 is SGHDT and CDR2 is YYEEEE in the germline V gene. The CDR3 DNA reads as TGTGCCAGCAGCCACAGGGGGCAACCAGATACGCAGTATTTT. Amino acids: CASSHRGQPDTQYF.